Listed below are T cell receptor beta chains from one sample, sequenced in a study of shared clonotypes between healthy human individuals. Sequencing was performed with immunoSEQ multiplex PCR; in TCRdb, only in-frame clones are kept and a portion is missing. The table lists about 710,000 clones, around 73% of them singletons. Sample: memory CD4+ T cells sorted from blood. The receptors come from a woman in her thirties in good health. The CDR3 runs from the conserved cysteine through the conserved F or W. The D gene is left open where the match is weak. Expanded clones get a size class; other rows say once, few or many, or leave the size out.

V gene: TRBV7-9
D gene: -
J gene: TRBJ1-2
clone size: -
CDR3 protein: CASSLAGGYTF
CDR3 DNA: TGTGCCAGCAGCTTAGCCGGGGGCTACACCTTC

V gene: TRBV2
D gene: -
J gene: TRBJ2-1
clone size: -
CDR3 protein: CASSLTSRGDEQFF
CDR3 DNA: TGTGCCAGCAGTCTTACTAGCAGGGGCGATGAGCAGTTCTTC

V gene: TRBV18
D gene: -
J gene: TRBJ1-3
clone size: -
CDR3 protein: CASSHRGSSGNTIYF
CDR3 DNA: TGTGCCAGCTCACACCGCGGAAGCTCTGGAAACACCATATATTTT

V gene: TRBV7-2
D gene: -
J gene: TRBJ1-5
clone size: -
CDR3 protein: CASSLTGRGNQPQHF
CDR3 DNA: TGTGCCAGCAGCTTAACAGGGAGGGGAAATCAGCCCCAGCATTTT

V gene: TRBV25-1
D gene: -
J gene: TRBJ2-1
clone size: -
CDR3 protein: CASTGITGNEQFF
CDR3 DNA: TGTGCCAGCACCGGTATTACAGGGAATGAGCAGTTCTTC

V gene: TRBV29-1
D gene: TRBD2
J gene: TRBJ2-6
clone size: once
CDR3 protein: CSVVRGTGANVLTF
CDR3 DNA: TGCAGCGTTGTGCGGGGGACCGGGGCCAACGTCCTGACTTTC

V gene: TRBV28
D gene: TRBD2
J gene: TRBJ2-2
clone size: once
CDR3 protein: CASRPGPGLAPGELFF
CDR3 DNA: TGTGCCAGCAGGCCAGGTCCGGGACTAGCTCCCGGGGAGCTGTTTTTT

V gene: TRBV6-5
D gene: -
J gene: TRBJ2-7
clone size: once
CDR3 protein: CASTIGSSEQYF
CDR3 DNA: TGTGCCAGCACCATCGGGAGTAGCGAGCAGTACTTC

V gene: TRBV25-1
D gene: -
J gene: TRBJ2-7
clone size: many
CDR3 protein: CASTRGNEQYF
CDR3 DNA: TGTGCCAGCACAAGGGGCAACGAGCAGTACTTC

V gene: TRBV28
D gene: TRBD1
J gene: TRBJ1-2
clone size: -
CDR3 protein: CASSNNLRDRPIYGYTF
CDR3 DNA: TGTGCCAGCAGTAACAACCTGCGGGACAGACCAATCTATGGCTACACCTTC

V gene: TRBV11-2
D gene: -
J gene: TRBJ2-3
clone size: -
CDR3 protein: CASSFPGTTDTQYF
CDR3 DNA: TGTGCCAGCAGCTTCCCAGGGACCACAGATACGCAGTATTTT

V gene: TRBV7-9
D gene: TRBD2
J gene: TRBJ2-2
clone size: -
CDR3 protein: CASSLEPGLAGPGELFF
CDR3 DNA: TGTGCCAGCAGCTTAGAACCGGGACTAGCGGGTCCCGGGGAGCTGTTTTTT

V gene: TRBV5-1
D gene: TRBD2
J gene: TRBJ2-3
clone size: once
CDR3 protein: CASSLGVAGITDTQYF
CDR3 DNA: TGCGCCAGCAGCTTGGGGGTAGCGGGAATCACAGATACGCAGTATTTT

V gene: TRBV30
D gene: -
J gene: TRBJ2-3
clone size: -
CDR3 protein: CAWSVKVGQAGLTDTQYF
CDR3 DNA: TGTGCCTGGAGTGTAAAAGTAGGGCAGGCCGGACTCACAGATACGCAGTATTTT

V gene: TRBV25-1
D gene: TRBD2
J gene: TRBJ2-1
clone size: -
CDR3 protein: CASSSGRGNEQFF
CDR3 DNA: TGTGCCAGCAGTAGCGGGAGGGGCAATGAGCAGTTCTTC

V gene: TRBV5-1
D gene: -
J gene: TRBJ2-5
clone size: -
CDR3 protein: CASSTGEETQYF
CDR3 DNA: TGCGCCAGCAGCACGGGGGAAGAGACCCAGTACTTC

V gene: TRBV28
D gene: TRBD1
J gene: TRBJ2-7
clone size: once
CDR3 protein: CASRTRTGAFGSYEQYF
CDR3 DNA: TGTGCCAGCAGGACTCGGACAGGGGCCTTCGGCTCCTACGAGCAGTACTTC

V gene: TRBV11-3
D gene: -
J gene: TRBJ2-6
clone size: -
CDR3 protein: CASSPAGANVLTF
CDR3 DNA: TGTGCCAGCAGCCCAGCTGGGGCCAACGTCCTGACTTTC

V gene: TRBV5-4
D gene: TRBD1
J gene: TRBJ1-4
clone size: few
CDR3 protein: CASSRGTGANEKLFF
CDR3 DNA: TGTGCCAGCAGCCGAGGAACAGGGGCTAATGAAAAACTGTTTTTT

V gene: TRBV21-1
D gene: -
J gene: TRBJ2-3
clone size: -
CDR3 protein: CASTGLTDTQYF
CDR3 DNA: TGTGCCAGCACGGGTCTCACAGATACGCAGTATTTT

V gene: TRBV18
D gene: TRBD1
J gene: TRBJ2-1
clone size: -
CDR3 protein: CASSADRDNEQFF
CDR3 DNA: TGTGCCAGCTCAGCAGACAGGGACAATGAGCAGTTCTTC

V gene: TRBV15
D gene: TRBD2
J gene: TRBJ2-7
clone size: -
CDR3 protein: CATSRVAAGAYEQYF
CDR3 DNA: TGTGCCACCAGCAGAGTTGCAGCGGGAGCCTACGAGCAGTACTTC

V gene: TRBV5-6
D gene: -
J gene: TRBJ2-3
clone size: -
CDR3 protein: CASNRGGTDTQYF
CDR3 DNA: TGTGCCAGCAACCGAGGGGGCACAGATACGCAGTATTTT

V gene: TRBV6-4
D gene: TRBD1
J gene: TRBJ2-5
clone size: -
CDR3 protein: CASSDIDRAQETQYF
CDR3 DNA: TGTGCCAGCAGTGACATAGACAGGGCCCAAGAGACCCAGTACTTC

V gene: TRBV7-2
D gene: -
J gene: TRBJ2-5
clone size: -
CDR3 protein: CASSLGGGRAETQYF
CDR3 DNA: TGTGCCAGCAGCTTAGGGGGGGGGCGCGCAGAGACCCAGTACTTC

V gene: TRBV19
D gene: TRBD2
J gene: TRBJ2-3
clone size: -
CDR3 protein: CASRTSGRAGIDTQYF
CDR3 DNA: TGTGCCAGCAGGACTAGCGGGAGGGCCGGGATAGATACGCAGTATTTT

V gene: TRBV7-3
D gene: TRBD2
J gene: TRBJ2-1
clone size: -
CDR3 protein: CASSPIAGGPSDEQFF
CDR3 DNA: TGTGCCAGCAGCCCTATAGCGGGAGGGCCTAGCGATGAGCAGTTCTTC

V gene: TRBV6-6
D gene: -
J gene: TRBJ1-1
clone size: -
CDR3 protein: CASSSAGEPFF
CDR3 DNA: TGTGCCAGCAGTTCTGCAGGGGAGCCTTTCTTT

V gene: TRBV21-1
D gene: -
J gene: TRBJ2-7
clone size: -
CDR3 protein: CASHRVEQYF
CDR3 DNA: TGTGCCAGCCACAGGGTCGAGCAGTACTTC

V gene: TRBV6-6
D gene: -
J gene: TRBJ1-3
clone size: -
CDR3 protein: CASSSSSGNTIYF
CDR3 DNA: TGTGCCAGCAGCTCCTCCTCTGGAAACACCATATATTTT

V gene: TRBV7-2
D gene: -
J gene: TRBJ1-2
clone size: -
CDR3 protein: CASSLGGSLVLGHNYGYTF
CDR3 DNA: TGTGCCAGCAGCTTAGGGGGCTCTCTAGTCCTAGGGCACAACTATGGCTACACCTTC

V gene: TRBV27
D gene: -
J gene: TRBJ1-1
clone size: -
CDR3 protein: CASSLPNRRRAEAFF
CDR3 DNA: TGTGCCAGCAGTTTACCTAACCGTCGCAGGGCTGAAGCTTTCTTT

V gene: TRBV4-1
D gene: -
J gene: TRBJ1-4
clone size: -
CDR3 protein: CASSQEWGTNNAIVEKLFF
CDR3 DNA: TGCGCCAGCAGCCAAGAGTGGGGGACGAACAACGCTATTGTTGAAAAACTGTTTTTT

V gene: TRBV27
D gene: -
J gene: TRBJ1-1
clone size: -
CDR3 protein: CASSLVMNTEAFF
CDR3 DNA: TGTGCCAGCAGCTTAGTCATGAACACTGAAGCTTTCTTT

V gene: TRBV11-2
D gene: -
J gene: TRBJ2-5
clone size: once
CDR3 protein: CASSRQGGQVAQYF
CDR3 DNA: TGTGCCAGCAGCCGCCAGGGGGGGCAGGTGGCCCAGTACTTC

V gene: TRBV29-1
D gene: -
J gene: TRBJ1-1
clone size: -
CDR3 protein: CSVVEGPNTEAFF
CDR3 DNA: TGCAGCGTCGTGGAGGGGCCGAACACTGAAGCTTTCTTT

V gene: TRBV19
D gene: -
J gene: TRBJ2-3
clone size: -
CDR3 protein: CASTLGRGQADTQYF
CDR3 DNA: TGTGCCAGTACCCTGGGGAGGGGGCAGGCAGATACGCAGTATTTT

V gene: TRBV28
D gene: -
J gene: TRBJ1-2
clone size: -
CDR3 protein: CASSVTGYGYTF
CDR3 DNA: TGTGCCAGCAGTGTTACAGGGTATGGCTACACCTTC

V gene: TRBV6-1
D gene: -
J gene: TRBJ1-5
clone size: -
CDR3 protein: CASSERPGQPQHF
CDR3 DNA: TGTGCCAGCAGTGAACGACCCGGTCAGCCCCAGCATTTT

V gene: TRBV2
D gene: -
J gene: TRBJ1-3
clone size: -
CDR3 protein: CASSESGRDTASGNTIYF
CDR3 DNA: TGTGCCAGCAGTGAATCCGGGAGGGACACCGCCTCTGGAAACACCATATATTTT

V gene: TRBV7-9
D gene: -
J gene: TRBJ2-5
clone size: once
CDR3 protein: CASSPDNQETQYF
CDR3 DNA: TGTGCCAGCAGCCCGGACAACCAAGAGACCCAGTACTTC

V gene: TRBV7-2
D gene: TRBD2
J gene: TRBJ2-7
clone size: -
CDR3 protein: CASSTSGRASVREQYF
CDR3 DNA: TGTGCCAGCAGCACTAGCGGGAGGGCCTCAGTTAGGGAGCAGTACTTC

V gene: TRBV27
D gene: -
J gene: TRBJ1-5
clone size: -
CDR3 protein: CASSYGGGGDQPQHF
CDR3 DNA: TGTGCCAGCAGTTATGGGGGAGGGGGGGATCAGCCCCAGCATTTT

V gene: TRBV9
D gene: -
J gene: TRBJ2-2
clone size: -
CDR3 protein: CASSEGLAMNTGELFF
CDR3 DNA: TGTGCCAGCAGCGAGGGGCTAGCAATGAACACCGGGGAGCTGTTTTTT

V gene: TRBV7-8
D gene: TRBD1
J gene: TRBJ2-2
clone size: -
CDR3 protein: CASSSIWGQGNTGELFF
CDR3 DNA: TGTGCCAGCAGCTCGATTTGGGGACAGGGCAACACCGGGGAGCTGTTTTTT

V gene: TRBV7-3
D gene: TRBD2
J gene: TRBJ2-2
clone size: -
CDR3 protein: CASSERLAGGPNTGELFF
CDR3 DNA: TGTGCCAGCAGCGAACGGCTAGCGGGAGGACCGAACACCGGGGAGCTGTTTTTT

V gene: TRBV2
D gene: TRBD1
J gene: TRBJ2-2
clone size: -
CDR3 protein: CASSGRGRGELFF
CDR3 DNA: TGTGCCAGCAGTGGTAGGGGGCGCGGGGAGCTGTTTTTT

V gene: TRBV5-4
D gene: TRBD2
J gene: TRBJ2-3
clone size: -
CDR3 protein: CASSLFSSGSYSDTQYF
CDR3 DNA: TGTGCCAGCAGCCTCTTTTCTAGCGGGAGTTATTCAGATACGCAGTATTTT

V gene: TRBV18
D gene: TRBD2
J gene: TRBJ2-1
clone size: few
CDR3 protein: CASSPMMLAGGDYNEQFF
CDR3 DNA: TGTGCCAGCTCACCAATGATGCTAGCGGGAGGGGATTACAATGAGCAGTTCTTC

V gene: TRBV19
D gene: -
J gene: TRBJ2-1
clone size: -
CDR3 protein: CASSKAEGSQFF
CDR3 DNA: TGTGCCAGTAGTAAGGCCGAAGGGTCGCAGTTCTTC

V gene: TRBV18
D gene: -
J gene: TRBJ2-5
clone size: -
CDR3 protein: CASSPRLAETQYF
CDR3 DNA: TGTGCCAGCTCACCGCGTCTAGCGGAGACCCAGTACTTC